These 29 T cell receptor beta chains were sequenced from one sample in a study of blood T cells in healthy people across ages. Sample-barcoded 5' priming and a J-beta primer mix drove a second PCR of about 6 to 11 cycles. TCRdb independently ran MiXCR on the 5' RACE reads; one entry per CDR3 protein. The sample lists around 900,000 distinct CDR3 sequences; roughly half were seen once. Sequencing used blood. Receptors originate from a woman aged 60-75 years in good health.

The V and J genes are TRBV6-1 and TRBJ1-1, with TRBD1 matching over 7 bases. V was pared by 8 bases and J by 3 bases, with 15 bases of the junction left unmatched. The CDR3 covers 16 residues. The germline V gene encodes CDR1 MNHNS and CDR2 SASEGT. The CDR3 loop reads CASQQGHYAGDTEAFF. The CDR3 DNA reads TGTGCCAGCCAACAGGGGCATTACGCCGGGGACACTGAAGCTTTCTTT.

In this sample, this clonotype turned up once. This sequence joins TRBV20-1 and TRBJ2-4; TRBD1 matches at 8 bases. The DNA matches TRBJ2-7 better at its end, which makes the J call doubtful. Germline-derived CDR1 and CDR2 are DFQATT and SNEGSKA (reference sequence). The CDR3 is 12 amino acids. The CDR3 nucleotides read TGCAGTGCTAGGGGGACAGGCCACGAGCAGTACTTC. Translation: CSARGTGHEQYF.

The rearrangement uses TRBV7-9 and TRBJ2-7; 7 bases match TRBD1. The V gene end was trimmed by 5 bases and the J gene end by 3 bases; junction bases not matched to a gene: 19. The length of the CDR3 is 18 residues. Germline V gene lookup returns CDR1 SEHNR and CDR2 FQNEAQ (reference sequence). CDR3 coding DNA: TGTGCCAGCAGCCTTTTACAGACCCGGGACAGCGAACTCTACGAGCAGTACTTC. This translates into CASSLLQTRDSELYEQYF.

The V gene is TRBV4-1, the J gene TRBJ2-6; D remains ambiguous. The CDR3 totals 18 residues. Germline loops: CDR1 MGHRA, CDR2 YSYEKL. V was pared by 1 base and J by 0 bases, with 13 bases between. Here the CDR3 DNA reads TGCGCCAGCAGCCAAGTCCTCACAGCTGCCTCTGGGGCCAACGTCCTGACTTTC. As protein: CASSQVLTAASGANVLTF.

The chain joins TRBV20-1 to TRBJ2-7; TRBD1 matches 7 bases. The length of the CDR3 is 14 residues. V lost 4 bases and J lost 0; bases outside the gene matches: 6. Germline V lookup: CDR1 DFQATT, CDR2 SNEGSKA (reference sequence). The CDR3 is CSAKLRGSSYEQYF. Written as DNA, the CDR3 is TGCAGTGCTAAGCTCAGGGGGAGCTCCTACGAGCAGTACTTC.

The chain couples TRBV3-1 to TRBJ1-2; TRBD1 aligns across 8 bases. The CDR3 contains 15 residues. Unmatched junction bases numbered 8, after V lost 0 bases and J lost 8 bases. Per germline, CDR1 LGHDT and CDR2 YNNKEL (reference sequence). The CDR3 spells CASSQDATGVRGYTF. The CDR3 DNA reads as TGTGCCAGCAGCCAAGATGCGACAGGGGTTCGGGGCTACACCTTC.

This clonotype was observed a handful of times. The chain recombines TRBV12-3 or TRBV12-4 with TRBJ2-1; 7 bases are a match to TRBD2. This CDR3 is 14 amino acids long. Trimming cost V 7 bases and J 6 bases; bases outside gene matches: 9. This CDR3 reads CASKGREGRNEQFF. The DNA of the CDR3 is TGTGCCAGCAAGGGGAGGGAGGGCCGCAATGAGCAGTTCTTC.

The chain is built from TRBV4-1 and TRBJ2-1, with D possibly being TRBD2 (5 bases). This CDR3 has 14 amino acids. Trimming cost V 0 bases and J 7 bases, with 10 bases left between them. CDR1 MGHRA and CDR2 YSYEKL come from the germline V gene. CDR3 sequence: CASSQDRGLNEQFF. CDR3 nucleotide sequence: TGCGCCAGCAGCCAAGACCGGGGATTGAATGAGCAGTTCTTC.

The chain carries TRBV20-1 and TRBJ1-2; no firm D call. CDR3 length equals 12 residues. From germline, CDR1 is DFQATT and CDR2 SNEGSKA (reference sequence). The ends were cut back, 6 bases at V and 5 bases at J, with 13 bases in the middle. The CDR3 DNA sequence: TGCAGTGCAAGGACTAGTGCTTATGGCTACACCTTC. Its translation is CSARTSAYGYTF.

This clonotype was found once. The V gene is TRBV9, the J gene TRBJ1-2, with 9 bases identical to TRBD1. The CDR3 has 16 residues. V was clipped by 4 bases and J by 2 bases; unmatched bases: 9. Germline V gives CDR1 SGDLS, CDR2 YYNGEE. The CDR3 DNA sequence: TGTGCCAGCAGCAAGATTACAGGGGGCAGCAACTATGGCTACACCTTC. Translated: CASSKITGGSNYGYTF.

CDR3 sequence (DNA): TGTGCCAGCAGATTCTTTTCTTTGGGACTAAACAATGAGCAGTTCTTC. It encodes CASRFFSLGLNNEQFF. The V and J genes are TRBV12-3 or TRBV12-4 and TRBJ2-1; 7 nucleotides align to TRBD2. The V and J ends lost 6 bases and 5 bases, in that order; junction bases with no gene match: 13. CDR3 length: 16 residues.

The genes are TRBV2 and TRBJ2-5, with D perhaps given as TRBD1 or TRBD2 (7 bases each). The end of the DNA aligns better with TRBJ2-7, so the J call may be wrong. The CDR3 sequence is 15 residues long. The germline CDR1 and CDR2 sequences are SNHLY and FYNNEI. Here the CDR3 DNA reads TGTGCCAGCAGTGACCGGGCAGGGGGGGCCTACGAGCAGTACTTC. Protein sequence: CASSDRAGGAYEQYF.

This clonotype was counted ten times or more. The rearrangement links TRBV11-2 to TRBJ2-1; TRBD2 matches 11 bases. Germline V lookup: CDR1 SGHAT, CDR2 FQNNGV. Trimming at V came to 3 bases and at J to 5 bases, leaving 3 bases not matched to a gene. The CDR3 totals 15 residues. The CDR3 reads CASSLTSGTNNEQFF. For the CDR3, the DNA is TGTGCCAGCAGCTTGACTAGCGGGACCAACAATGAGCAGTTCTTC.

On this clonotype itself: The junction does not match germline at one end; this may be a read error. This chain connects TRBV12-3 or TRBV12-4 to TRBJ2-5; D gene ambiguous. CDR3 size: 14 residues. The CDR3 DNA reads TGTGCCAGCAGTCCCCGGACCTTTACCTACGAGCAGTACTTT. This gives the protein CASSPRTFTYEQYF.

This rearrangement joins TRBV20-1 to TRBJ2-1; D may be TRBD1 (5 bases). Deletions cut 7 bases from V and 13 bases from J, with 14 bases between. The CDR3 is 10 amino acids. Germline loops: CDR1 DFQATT, CDR2 SNEGSKA (reference sequence). The CDR3 nucleotides read TGCAGTGTCCCTTTGGGGCGACAGTTCTTC. Amino acids: CSVPLGRQFF.

The V gene is TRBV19, the J gene TRBJ1-5, with unresolved D. The length of the CDR3 is 15 residues. Germline V CDR1 and CDR2: LNHDA, SQIVND (reference sequence). Between the trimmed V and J ends, which lost 3 bases and 3 bases, there was a span of 12 bases. CDR3: CASSIFSGLNQPQHF. For the CDR3, the DNA is TGTGCCAGTAGTATCTTTAGTGGACTCAATCAGCCCCAGCATTTT. Together with reference TRBV19 and TRBJ1-5, the CDR3 gives the full variable domain: DGGITQSPKYLFRKEGQNVTLSCEQNLNHDAMYWYRQDPGQGLRLIYYSQIVNDFQKGDIAEGYSVSREKKESFPLTVTSAQKNPTAFYLCASSIFSGLNQPQHFGDGTRLSIL.

This clonotype was detected a few times. V usage is TRBV27 and J usage is TRBJ2-7; possible D gene TRBD2, 5 bases. V was shortened by 4 bases and J by 5 bases, with 15 bases between the two germline ends. The germline V gene encodes CDR1 MNHEY and CDR2 SMNVEV (reference sequence). This CDR3 is built from 14 residues. CDR3: CASSYLSGINEQYF. The CDR3 DNA follows: TGTGCCAGCAGTTATCTCTCGGGGATCAACGAGCAGTACTTC.

The V and J genes are TRBV6-1 and TRBJ1-2, with a weak D call TRBD1 (6 bases). Between the trimmed V and J ends, which lost 6 bases and 8 bases, there was a span of 13 bases. Germline CDR1 MNHNS, CDR2 SASEGT. The CDR3 length is 12 residues. The CDR3 DNA sequence: TGTGCCAGCAGCCGTGACAGGATCGGCTACACCTTC. It translates to CASSRDRIGYTF.

The CDR3 DNA follows: TGCAGTGCTCAACAGGGGGTAGGCCAAGAGACCCAGTACTTC. It translates to CSAQQGVGQETQYF. This chain joins TRBV20-1 and TRBJ2-5; 8 bases match TRBD1. CDR3 length: 14 residues. J lost 1 base, V lost 5 bases, and 6 bases had no gene match. The germline CDR1 and CDR2 sequences are DFQATT and SNEGSKA (reference sequence).

This clonotype was observed a handful of times. The J gene is TRBJ2-1, the V gene TRBV5-1; D is undetermined. Germline values: CDR1 SGHRS, CDR2 YFSETQ. V was trimmed by 4 bases and J by 1 base, leaving 15 bases between them. The CDR3 totals 16 residues. CDR3 nucleotide sequence: TGCGCCAGCAGCGAGGCATATCCTACGTCCTACAATGAGCAGTTCTTC. Protein sequence: CASSEAYPTSYNEQFF.

The chain carries TRBV28 and TRBJ2-5; the D gene is possibly TRBD2 (6 bases). Germline values: CDR1 MDHEN, CDR2 SYDVKM. V gave up 6 bases and J gave up 0 bases, with 14 bases separating them. This CDR3 has 15 amino acids. CDR3 DNA sequence: TGTGCCAGCAGGCGAGGGACTCTGTACCAAGAGACCCAGTACTTC. Amino acids: CASRRGTLYQETQYF. Complete variable domain (other parts from reference TRBV28 and TRBJ2-5): DVKVTQSSRYLVKRTGEKVFLECVQDMDHENMFWYRQDPGLGLRLIYFSYDVKMKEKGDIPEGYSVSREKKERFSLILESASTNQTSMYLCASRRGTLYQETQYFGPGTRLLVL.

The V and J genes are TRBV20-1 and TRBJ2-1; 7 bases are shared with TRBD1. Trimming took 6 bases from V and 8 from J; bases not matched to a gene: 19. This CDR3 has 16 amino acids. Germline values: CDR1 DFQATT, CDR2 SNEGSKA (reference sequence). The CDR3 bases are TGCAGTGCCCAACTCCGGGACAGATTACCTAGGGATGAGCAGTTCTTC. Encoded protein: CSAQLRDRLPRDEQFF.

CDR3 amino acids: CASSPGRAYSGNTIYF. The DNA of the CDR3 is TGCGCCAGCAGCCCCGGCCGGGCGTACTCTGGAAACACCATATATTTT. The J gene is TRBJ1-3, the V gene TRBV4-1; no firm D call. This CDR3 contains 16 residues. V was cut by 4 bases and J by 0 bases, with 13 bases left in between. Germline CDR1 is MGHRA and CDR2 is YSYEKL.

The V and J genes are TRBV6-6 and TRBJ1-2; D perhaps matches TRBD1 (6 bases). Germline V gene sequence: CDR1 MNHNY, CDR2 SVGAGI (reference sequence). This CDR3 spans 15 amino acids. V lost 6 bases to trimming and J lost 2 bases, with 16 bases between them. CDR3 DNA: TGTGCCAGCAGCAAAACAGGGCCCGGCAACTATGGCTACACCTTC. This codes for CASSKTGPGNYGYTF.

This chain uses TRBV12-3 or TRBV12-4 with TRBJ1-6, with D possibly matching TRBD1 (6 bases). The germline V and J ends were trimmed by 4 bases and 13 bases, with 17 bases remaining between them. The CDR3 loop spans 14 amino acids. In DNA form, the CDR3 reads TGTGCCAGCAGTTCGTCCGGGACAAGGAGGCCCCTCCACTTT. It specifies CASSSSGTRRPLHF.

V gene TRBV2 combines with J gene TRBJ2-3, with a possible D match to TRBD2 (5 bases). V was cut by 4 bases and J by 8 bases, with 19 bases left in between. Germline CDR1 reads SNHLY; CDR2 reads FYNNEI. The CDR3 contains 15 residues. The CDR3, as DNA: TGTGCCAGCAGTGTAGTCCGGGGATCAGGAACTACGCAGTATTTT. Protein product: CASSVVRGSGTTQYF.

This chain uses TRBV10-1 with TRBJ2-5; 8 bases map to TRBD2. CDR3 length equals 15 residues. V trimming: 2 bases; J trimming: 2 bases; junction bases outside the gene matches: 4. Germline loops: CDR1 WNHNN, CDR2 SYGVQD (reference sequence). Here the CDR3 DNA reads TGCGCCAGCAGTGAGATTAGCGGGGCTCAAGAGACCCAGTACTTC. This gives the protein CASSEISGAQETQYF.

The genes are TRBV18 and TRBJ1-4; the D gene is possibly TRBD1 (5 bases). The CDR3 extends over 14 amino acids. V lost 4 bases, J lost 4 bases, and 10 bases lay in between. The germline gives CDR1 KGHSH, CDR2 LQKENI. The CDR3 spells CASSRARDNEKLFF. As DNA, the CDR3 is TGTGCCAGCTCACGGGCCAGGGATAATGAAAAACTGTTTTTT. The variable domain in full, completed from reference TRBV18 and TRBJ1-4, reads NAGVMQNPRHLVRRRGQEARLRCSPMKGHSHVYWYRQLPEEGLKFMVYLQKENIIDESGMPKERFSAEFPKEGPSILRIQQVVRGDSAAYFCASSRARDNEKLFFGSGTQLSVL.

This clonotype was seen a few times. V gene TRBV29-1 combines with J gene TRBJ2-1, with TRBD2 matching 8 bases. Per germline, CDR1 SQVTM and CDR2 ANQGSEA. The CDR3 totals 14 residues. V shed 4 bases, J shed 8 bases, and the junction held 10 bases outside the gene matches. The CDR3 loop reads CSVGIAGGPDEQFF. Here the CDR3 DNA reads TGCAGCGTTGGGATTGCGGGAGGACCCGATGAGCAGTTCTTC.